The 10 T cell receptor beta chains below were found in one sample sequenced in a study of type 1 regulatory T cells. Overall study findings and caveats: Tr1 cells had a more restricted TCR repertoire than non-Tr1 cells.

TCRdb independently ran MiXCR on the reads; one entry per CDR3 protein. Here the sample spans tens of thousands of distinct CDR3 sequences, about 20% being singletons. What these receptors recognize is not known. Sequencing input: cultured type 1 regulatory T (Tr1) cells, either the whole culture or a sorted fraction (not recorded which). These receptors all come from a human donor in good health.

This clonotype was found a few times. The rearrangement joins TRBV9 to TRBJ1-6; D perhaps matches TRBD1 (6 bases). Trimming left V 4 bases short and J 0 bases short, with 8 bases between. CDR1 is SGDLS and CDR2 is YYNGEE in the germline V gene. This CDR3 region has 15 residues. The CDR3 loop reads CASSPGHSYNSPLHF. DNA of the CDR3: TGTGCCAGCAGCCCGGGACACTCCTATAATTCACCCCTCCACTTT.

CDR3 coding DNA: TGCGCCAGCAGCCAAGAGGTGACGGGCAGGAACACTGAAGCTTTCTTT. It translates to CASSQEVTGRNTEAFF. The chain carries TRBV4-3 and TRBJ1-1; D gene ambiguous. Germline V gene data show CDR1 as LGHNA and CDR2 as YSLEER. V was clipped by 0 bases and J by 1 base, with 12 bases between them. The CDR3 is 16 residues long.

The V and J genes are TRBV6-6 and TRBJ1-1, with D maybe TRBD1 (6 bases). Germline values: CDR1 MNHNY, CDR2 SVGAGI (reference sequence). The V end was cut by 6 bases, the J end by 3 bases, with 14 bases between. This CDR3 has 14 residues. The CDR3 loop reads CASRTNREHTEAFF. The CDR3 region has the DNA TGTGCCAGCAGGACCAACAGGGAGCACACTGAAGCTTTCTTT.

Here the CDR3 reads CAWSVTRGRTYNSPLHF. In DNA form, the CDR3 reads TGTGCCTGGAGTGTAACGAGGGGACGGACCTATAATTCACCCCTCCACTTT. The chain joins TRBV30 to TRBJ1-6; D might be TRBD1 (5 bases). There are 17 residues in the CDR3. Germline lookup yields CDR1 GTSNPN and CDR2 SVGIG (reference sequence). V lost 0 bases and J lost 2, with 14 bases in between. Full variable domain (missing parts from reference TRBV30 and TRBJ1-6): SQTIHQWPATLVQPVGSPLSLECTVEGTSNPNLYWYRQAAGRGLQLLFYSVGIGQISSEVPQNLSASRPQDRQFILSSKKLLLSDSGFYLCAWSVTRGRTYNSPLHFGNGTRLTVT.

This clonotype was seen a few times. V usage is TRBV30 and J usage is TRBJ1-5; D is undetermined. Germline V gene lookup returns CDR1 GTSNPN and CDR2 SVGIG (reference sequence). This CDR3 region has 11 residues. The germline V and J ends were trimmed by 5 bases and 9 bases, with 11 bases remaining between them. The CDR3 protein is CAWGKSGPQHF. The DNA of the CDR3 is TGTGCCTGGGGGAAATCGGGGCCCCAGCATTTT. The variable domain in full, completed from reference TRBV30 and TRBJ1-5, reads SQTIHQWPATLVQPVGSPLSLECTVEGTSNPNLYWYRQAAGRGLQLLFYSVGIGQISSEVPQNLSASRPQDRQFILSSKKLLLSDSGFYLCAWGKSGPQHFGDGTRLSIL.

V usage is TRBV19 and J usage is TRBJ2-3; D remains ambiguous. V lost 4 bases and J 1 base, leaving 24 bases between the germline ends. Germline V gene lookup returns CDR1 LNHDA and CDR2 SQIVND (reference sequence). The CDR3 loop spans 19 amino acids. In DNA, the CDR3 is TGTGCCAGTAGTACGTACGACATCTCGCCCATCGGTGGCACAGATACGCAGTATTTT. Its protein product is CASSTYDISPIGGTDTQYF.

V is TRBV7-6 and J is TRBJ2-5; D is perhaps TRBD1 (5 bases). The CDR3 extends over 12 amino acids. V lost 7 bases to trimming and J lost 5 bases, with 11 bases between them. The V gene's germline CDR1 is SGHVS and CDR2 FNYEAQ. The DNA for the CDR3 is TGTGCCAGCACCTCAGCAGGGGAGACCCAGTACTTC. The encoded protein is CASTSAGETQYF.

This clonotype was recorded many times. CDR3 in amino acids: CASSRGTSGTSGKETQYF. In DNA, the CDR3 is TGCGCCAGCAGCAGGGGGACTTCCGGGACTAGCGGGAAAGAGACCCAGTACTTC. The chain has TRBV5-1 and TRBJ2-5; 13 bases agree with TRBD2. The CDR3 covers 18 residues. Trimming cost V 4 bases and J 3 bases; bases outside gene matches: 12. Per germline, CDR1 SGHRS and CDR2 YFSETQ.

The chain joins TRBV6-1 to TRBJ2-1; possible D gene TRBD2, 5 bases. Germline V gene data show CDR1 as MNHNS and CDR2 as SASEGT. This CDR3 is 15 amino acids long. The germline V and J ends were trimmed by 5 bases and 2 bases, with 13 bases remaining between them. This CDR3 is CASSSGPPPYNEQFF. The CDR3 DNA is TGTGCCAGCAGTAGCGGCCCCCCCCCCTACAATGAGCAGTTCTTC.

Turning to this clonotype: A much larger clone lies a single base off, so this may be a read error. The CDR3 reads CASSLAGPHNGQFF. CDR3 DNA sequence: TGCGCCAGCAGCTTGGCCGGGCCCCACAATGGGCAGTTCTTC. The chain couples TRBV5-1 to TRBJ2-1; D gene uncertain. Germline V lookup: CDR1 SGHRS, CDR2 YFSETQ. This CDR3 contains 14 residues.